The clone carrying this TCR beta chain has ten or more counts. A single record per CDR3 protein comes from TCRdb applying MiXCR to the RACE reads. The table lists 80,000 to 100,000 distinct CDR3 sequences, 8% to 10% of them singletons. Time point specified: pre-sensitization, week 0. Treatment reported: therapeutic diphenylcyclopropenone sensitization with weekly scalp DPC. The CDR3 covers 16 residues. The trim removed 12 bases at V and 1 base at J, leaving 13 bases unmatched. The germline gives CDR1 KGHDR, CDR2 SFDVKD. This record belongs to a study of human T cells and chemical hapten exposure. Sequencing was performed on whole blood, taken in connection with sensitization to the hapten diphenylcyclopropenone (DPC). This receptor was taken from a woman in her 40s with alopecia areata. Some clones in this sample may be carry-over from other donors' samples. The chain has TRBV24-1 and TRBJ2-7; 11 nucleotides match TRBD1. The chain's CDR3 is CAREGNRDRGSYEQYF. The CDR3 DNA reads TGTGCCCGCGAAGGGAACCGGGACAGGGGGTCCTACGAGCAGTACTTC.